The 27 T cell receptor beta chains below come from one sample, sequenced in a study of radiotherapy plus CTLA-4 blockade in lung cancer. Generated by immunoSEQ multiplex PCR, the TCRdb table keeps only in-frame clones and is missing some. This sample has about 45,000 clones, with around 72% found just once. The sample was peripheral blood, taken from a patient treated with radiotherapy plus ipilimumab. These TCRs come from a human donor with non-small cell lung cancer who had a complete response to radiotherapy plus ipilimumab.

This rearrangement joins TRBV4-3 to TRBJ2-7, with TRBD1 matching over 10 bases. The CDR3 consists of 17 residues. Trimming took 2 bases from V and 6 from J; bases not matched to a gene: 13. CDR1 LGHNA and CDR2 YSLEER come from the germline V gene. DNA of the CDR3: TGCGCCAGCAGCCAAAGGGCCGGGACAGGGGCTAAGGGCGAGCAGTACTTC. Its translation: CASSQRAGTGAKGEQYF.

The chain has TRBV6-6 and TRBJ1-1; the D gene is possibly TRBD1 (5 bases). Germline V gives CDR1 MNHNY, CDR2 SVGAGI (reference sequence). Trimming removed 2 bases from V and 0 bases from J, with 13 bases in between. CDR3 length: 16 residues. The CDR3 DNA sequence: TGTGCCAGCAGTTACGGCCTAGACAGAGTGAACACTGAAGCTTTCTTT. This gives the protein CASSYGLDRVNTEAFF.

This chain connects TRBV28 to TRBJ2-7; 11 bases are shared with TRBD1. The CDR3 sequence is 14 residues long. Germline values: CDR1 MDHEN, CDR2 SYDVKM. The J segment lost 6 bases and the V segment lost 6 bases, leaving 7 bases of the junction unmatched. CDR3: CASSSGQGAREQYF. The DNA of the CDR3 is TGTGCCAGCAGCAGCGGACAGGGGGCGCGCGAGCAGTACTTC.

This chain links TRBV7-2 with TRBJ1-5; D possibly corresponds to TRBD1 (6 bases). Germline CDR1 SGHTA, CDR2 FQGNSA. V gave up 4 bases and J gave up 0 bases, with 16 bases separating them. CDR3 length: 17 amino acids. CDR3 in DNA: TGTGCCAGCAGCTCAAGCACAGGGCTCTATAGCAATCAGCCCCAGCATTTT. Translation gives CASSSSTGLYSNQPQHF.

V usage is TRBV2 and J usage is TRBJ1-5; 7 bases agree with TRBD1. Looked up from germline, CDR1 is SNHLY and CDR2 is FYNNEI. CDR3 length: 16 amino acids. The J segment lost 3 bases and the V segment lost 4 bases, leaving 9 bases of the junction unmatched. The CDR3 DNA sequence: TGTGCCAGCAGTGGTTGGACAGGCGAGGACAATCAGCCCCAGCATTTT. Its protein product is CASSGWTGEDNQPQHF.

This clone occurred a few times. This chain connects TRBV19 to TRBJ2-1; D gene unclear. Trimming cost V 6 bases and J 9 bases, with 9 bases left between them. CDR1 and CDR2 from the germline V gene are LNHDA and SQIVND (reference sequence). This CDR3 contains 11 residues. This CDR3 is CASSGLAEQFF. CDR3 bases: TGTGCCAGTAGCGGGTTGGCTGAGCAGTTCTTC.

This rearrangement joins TRBV5-5 to TRBJ1-2; the D is unclear. The germline V gene has CDR1 SGHKS and CDR2 YYEKEE (reference sequence). Between the trimmed V and J ends, which lost 4 bases and 6 bases, there was a span of 13 bases. The CDR3 is 13 residues long. The CDR3 DNA follows: TGTGCCAGCAGCCATGTAGAATCGGATGGCTACACCTTC. The encoded protein is CASSHVESDGYTF.

The chain employs TRBV19 and TRBJ2-7; D possibly corresponds to TRBD2 (6 bases). The CDR3 is 16 amino acids. Germline lookup yields CDR1 LNHDA and CDR2 SQIVND (reference sequence). Trimming left V 3 bases short and J 7 bases short, with 22 bases between. CDR3 DNA: TGTGCCAGTAGTATGCTAACGGGGAGGAACGCCGGGGAGCAGTACTTC. Residues: CASSMLTGRNAGEQYF.

This chain joins TRBV5-1 and TRBJ2-3; 12 nucleotides line up with TRBD2. The CDR3 runs to 18 residues. Germline loops: CDR1 SGHRS, CDR2 YFSETQ. Trimming cost V 7 bases and J 2 bases; bases outside gene matches: 14. Here the CDR3 DNA reads TGCGCCAGCCGCTCGCGGACTAGCGGGATCGCTTACACAGATACGCAGTATTTT. It codes for CASRSRTSGIAYTDTQYF.

CDR3 amino acids: CASSSNAGLSTEEQFF. Written as DNA, the CDR3 is TGTGCCAGCAGCTCTAACGCGGGACTTTCCACAGAGGAGCAGTTCTTC. The V gene is TRBV13, the J gene TRBJ2-1; a possible D gene is TRBD2 (6 bases). Trimming stripped 4 bases from V and 10 bases from J, with 23 bases between. The germline CDR1 and CDR2 sequences are PRHDT and FYEKMQ (reference sequence). The CDR3 consists of 16 residues.

The V call is TRBV7-9, the J call TRBJ1-4; D perhaps matches TRBD1 (5 bases). Germline V gene sequence: CDR1 SEHNR, CDR2 FQNEAQ (reference sequence). This CDR3 has 14 amino acids. Trimming cost V 5 bases and J 7 bases, with 14 bases left between them. CDR3 sequence: CASSHGGWGEKLFF. CDR3 nucleotide sequence: TGTGCCAGCAGCCACGGGGGTTGGGGTGAAAAACTGTTTTTT.

The chain combines TRBV7-2 with TRBJ2-1; 9 nucleotides match TRBD2. V lost 3 bases, J lost 9 bases, and 9 bases stayed unmatched. Germline CDR1 SGHTA, CDR2 FQGNSA. This CDR3 has 15 residues. CDR3 region: CASSFGLAGTGEQFF. The DNA for the CDR3 is TGTGCCAGCAGCTTCGGCCTAGCGGGGACGGGTGAGCAGTTCTTC.

The chain uses TRBV7-2 and TRBJ2-3; 11 bases are shared with TRBD2. This CDR3 contains 16 residues. V lost 1 base to trimming and J lost 6 bases; unmatched junction nucleotides: 6. Germline loops: CDR1 SGHTA, CDR2 FQGNSA. CDR3 DNA sequence: TGTGCCAGCAGCTTAGGCCCTAGCGGGGGGACGGATACGCAGTATTTT. Translation: CASSLGPSGGTDTQYF.

The rearrangement uses TRBV9 and TRBJ1-5; no clear D. This CDR3 has 14 residues. Per the germline V gene, CDR1 is SGDLS and CDR2 is YYNGEE. The V gene lost 3 bases and the J gene lost 2 bases, with 9 bases spanning the gap. The CDR3 protein is CASSAGGRNQPQHF. Here the CDR3 DNA reads TGTGCCAGCAGCGCAGGAGGGCGCAATCAGCCCCAGCATTTT.

This sequence joins TRBV11-2 and TRBJ2-5; D possibly corresponds to TRBD1 (6 bases). The length of the CDR3 is 15 residues. CDR1 and CDR2 from the germline V gene are SGHAT and FQNNGV. V was shortened by 8 bases and J by 1 base, with 17 bases between the two germline ends. The CDR3 is CASGREGRGQETQYF. DNA for the CDR3: TGTGCCAGCGGTCGCGAGGGCAGGGGCCAAGAGACCCAGTACTTC.

The CDR3 nucleotides read TGTGCCAGCAGTTCAGCGAGAGGAGAATCTAACTATGGCTACACCTTC. Its translation is CASSSARGESNYGYTF. The chain links TRBV28 to TRBJ1-2; unclear D gene. Germline CDR1 is MDHEN and CDR2 is SYDVKM. V was pared by 4 bases and J by 0 bases, with 15 bases between. The CDR3 contains 16 residues.

The chain is built from TRBV7-8 and TRBJ1-1; TRBD1 might be the D (5 bases). The CDR3 length is 14 residues. The ends were cut back, 5 bases at V and 1 base at J, with 11 bases in the middle. Germline V gene data show CDR1 as SGHVS and CDR2 as FQNEAQ. The CDR3 spells CASSPGRGNTEAFF. The CDR3 nucleotides are TGTGCCAGCAGCCCCGGAAGGGGGAACACTGAAGCTTTCTTT.

The V and J genes are TRBV27 and TRBJ2-7; 9 bases line up with TRBD1. V shed 7 bases and J 7 bases; nucleotides not matched to a gene: 11. Germline CDR1 and CDR2: MNHEY and SMNVEV (reference sequence). The CDR3 runs to 14 residues. The CDR3 DNA reads as TGTGCCAGCACGACCGGGACAGGGCGGAGGGAGCAGTACTTC. Protein sequence: CASTTGTGRREQYF.

This chain joins TRBV9 and TRBJ2-1; the match to TRBD1 covers 8 bases. CDR3 length: 13 residues. The germline V gene encodes CDR1 SGDLS and CDR2 YYNGEE. V was pared by 7 bases and J by 6 bases, with 6 bases of the junction left unmatched. In nucleotides, the CDR3 is TGTGCCAGCGGGGGGACAGGTAGCAATGAGCAGTTCTTC. The encoded protein is CASGGTGSNEQFF.

The chain carries TRBV1 and TRBJ2-1; the table's D gene call, TRBD2, was not cross checked with the DNA. TRBV1 is a pseudogene locus. There are 10 residues in the CDR3. The CDR3 DNA follows: TGCACCAATAGCGGAAATGAGCAGTTCTTC. Its protein product is CTNSGNEQFF.

The chain recombines TRBV7-3 with TRBJ2-7, with TRBD2 identical over 8 bases. Per the germline V gene, CDR1 is SGHTA and CDR2 is FQGTGA. The J segment lost 7 bases and the V segment lost 5 bases, leaving 7 bases of the junction unmatched. The length of the CDR3 is 13 residues. CDR3 sequence: CASSLAGSGEQYF. DNA for the CDR3: TGTGCCAGCAGCCTAGCGGGTTCGGGGGAGCAGTACTTC.

The chain is built from TRBV5-1 and TRBJ2-3; TRBD2 is a possible D gene (7 bases). The CDR3 length is 15 residues. V dropped 1 base and J dropped 4 bases, with 13 bases sitting between them. Germline V CDR1 and CDR2: SGHRS, YFSETQ. In DNA, the CDR3 is TGCGCCAGCAGCTTGTCCGGGGGGCGGGCAGATACGCAGTATTTT. Protein: CASSLSGGRADTQYF.

The V call is TRBV18, the J call TRBJ2-7, with no clear D. The V end lost 0 bases, the J end lost 3 bases, and 9 bases lay between the germline ends. This CDR3 is built from 14 residues. Germline values: CDR1 KGHSH, CDR2 LQKENI. CDR3 DNA sequence: TGTGCCAGCTCACCACCGGCAGGCCGCTACGAGCAGTACTTC. This encodes CASSPPAGRYEQYF. Drawing the rest from reference TRBV18 and TRBJ2-7, the complete variable domain is NAGVMQNPRHLVRRRGQEARLRCSPMKGHSHVYWYRQLPEEGLKFMVYLQKENIIDESGMPKERFSAEFPKEGPSILRIQQVVRGDSAAYFCASSPPAGRYEQYFGPGTRLTVT.

The V gene is TRBV9, the J gene TRBJ1-1; weak D call: TRBD1 (5 bases). Germline CDR1 and CDR2: SGDLS and YYNGEE. This CDR3 has 13 residues. The V end lost 0 bases, the J end lost 3 bases, and 6 bases lay between the germline ends. The CDR3 here is CASSVVGDTEAFF. CDR3 bases: TGTGCCAGCAGCGTAGTAGGGGACACTGAAGCTTTCTTT.

The chain links TRBV9 to TRBJ2-7; D might be TRBD1 (5 bases). V was pared by 3 bases and J by 0 bases, with 10 bases between. The length of the CDR3 is 14 residues. Germline loops: CDR1 SGDLS, CDR2 YYNGEE. CDR3 protein: CASSATESSYEQYF. The DNA for the CDR3 is TGTGCCAGCAGCGCGACAGAGAGCTCCTACGAGCAGTACTTC.

This clone is a singleton in its sample. The chain links TRBV5-6 to TRBJ2-1; D perhaps matches TRBD2 (6 bases). The CDR3 runs 14 residues. Trimming left V 4 bases short and J 9 bases short, with 17 bases between. Germline CDR1 and CDR2: SGHDT and YYEEEE. The CDR3 nucleotides are TGTGCCAGCAGCCAGCCGTATAGCGGAGGTGAGCAGTTCTTC. Encoded protein: CASSQPYSGGEQFF.

The chain employs TRBV29-1 and TRBJ1-2, with 8 bases matching TRBD1. Germline CDR1 is SQVTM and CDR2 is ANQGSEA. The CDR3 is 12 residues long. The J segment lost 8 bases and the V segment lost 3 bases, leaving 5 bases of the junction unmatched. In nucleotides, the CDR3 is TGCAGCGTTGAGGGCACAGGGGGGGGCTACACCTTC. This translates into CSVEGTGGGYTF.